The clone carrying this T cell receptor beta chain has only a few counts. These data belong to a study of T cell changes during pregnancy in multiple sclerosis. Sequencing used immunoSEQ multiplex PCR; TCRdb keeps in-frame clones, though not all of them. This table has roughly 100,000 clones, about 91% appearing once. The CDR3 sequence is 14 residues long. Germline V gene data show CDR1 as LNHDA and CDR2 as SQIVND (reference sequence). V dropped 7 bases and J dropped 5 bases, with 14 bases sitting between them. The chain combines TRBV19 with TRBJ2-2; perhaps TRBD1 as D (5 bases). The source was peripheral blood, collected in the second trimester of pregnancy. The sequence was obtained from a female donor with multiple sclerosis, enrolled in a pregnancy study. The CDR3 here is CASTRPGNTGELFF. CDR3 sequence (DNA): TGTGCCAGTACCCGACCAGGGAATACCGGGGAGCTGTTTTTT.